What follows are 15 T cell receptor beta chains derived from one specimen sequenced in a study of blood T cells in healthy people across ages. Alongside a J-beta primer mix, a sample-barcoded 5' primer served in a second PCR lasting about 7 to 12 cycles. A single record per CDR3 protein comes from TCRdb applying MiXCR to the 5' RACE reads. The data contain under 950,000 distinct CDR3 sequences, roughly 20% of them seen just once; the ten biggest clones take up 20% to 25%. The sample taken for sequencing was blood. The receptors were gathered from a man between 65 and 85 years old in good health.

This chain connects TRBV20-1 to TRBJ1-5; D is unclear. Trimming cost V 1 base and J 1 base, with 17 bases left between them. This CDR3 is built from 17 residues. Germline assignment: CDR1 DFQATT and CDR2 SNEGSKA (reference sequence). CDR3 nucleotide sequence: TGCAGTGCTAGAGTCCCCTGCGGTTCAGTGAGCAATCAGCCCCAGCATTTT. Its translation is CSARVPCGSVSNQPQHF.

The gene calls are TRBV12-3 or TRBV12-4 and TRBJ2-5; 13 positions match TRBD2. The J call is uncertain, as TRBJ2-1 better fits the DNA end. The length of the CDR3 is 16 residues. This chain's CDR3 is CASRRFGLAGDNEQFF. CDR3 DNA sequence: TGTGCCAGCAGGCGGTTTGGACTAGCGGGAGACAATGAGCAGTTCTTC.

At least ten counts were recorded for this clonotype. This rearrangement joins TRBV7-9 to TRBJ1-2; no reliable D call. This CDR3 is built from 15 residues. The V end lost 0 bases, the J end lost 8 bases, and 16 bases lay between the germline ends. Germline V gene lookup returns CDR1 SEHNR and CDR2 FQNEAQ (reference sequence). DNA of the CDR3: TGTGCCAGCAGCTTAGCGGCGGTCTTGGTGGACGGCTACACCTTC. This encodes CASSLAAVLVDGYTF.

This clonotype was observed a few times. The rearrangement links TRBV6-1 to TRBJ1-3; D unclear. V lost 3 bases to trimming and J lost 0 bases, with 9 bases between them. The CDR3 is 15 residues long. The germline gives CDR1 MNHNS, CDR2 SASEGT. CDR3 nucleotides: TGTGCCAGCAGTGATACCTGGGACTCTGGAAACACCATATATTTT. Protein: CASSDTWDSGNTIYF.

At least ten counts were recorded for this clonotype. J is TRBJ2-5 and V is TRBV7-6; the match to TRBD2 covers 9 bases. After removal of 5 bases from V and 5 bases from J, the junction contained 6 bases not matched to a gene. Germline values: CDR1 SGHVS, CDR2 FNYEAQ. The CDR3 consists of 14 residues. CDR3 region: CASSHSGSGETQYF. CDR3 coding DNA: TGTGCCAGCAGCCATAGCGGGAGTGGGGAGACCCAGTACTTC.

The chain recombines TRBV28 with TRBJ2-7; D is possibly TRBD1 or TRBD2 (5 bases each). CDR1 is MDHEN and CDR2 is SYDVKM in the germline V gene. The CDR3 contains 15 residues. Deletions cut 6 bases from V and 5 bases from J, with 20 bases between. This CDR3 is CASRTGTAKPHEQYF. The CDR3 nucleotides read TGTGCCAGCAGGACCGGGACCGCAAAACCCCACGAGCAGTACTTC.

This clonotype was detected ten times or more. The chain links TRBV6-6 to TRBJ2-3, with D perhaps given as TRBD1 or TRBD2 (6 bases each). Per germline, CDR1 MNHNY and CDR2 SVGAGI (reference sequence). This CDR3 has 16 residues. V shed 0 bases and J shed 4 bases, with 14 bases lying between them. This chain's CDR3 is CASSYSNFGGPDTQYF. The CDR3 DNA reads TGTGCCAGCAGTTACTCGAATTTCGGGGGCCCAGATACGCAGTATTTT.

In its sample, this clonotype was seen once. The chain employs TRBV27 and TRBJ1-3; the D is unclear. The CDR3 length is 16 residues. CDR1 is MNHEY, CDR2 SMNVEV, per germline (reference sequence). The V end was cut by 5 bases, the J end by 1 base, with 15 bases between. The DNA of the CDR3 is TGTGCCAGCAGTCGCCGCCCGGACGGTTCTGGAAACACCATATATTTT. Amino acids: CASSRRPDGSGNTIYF.

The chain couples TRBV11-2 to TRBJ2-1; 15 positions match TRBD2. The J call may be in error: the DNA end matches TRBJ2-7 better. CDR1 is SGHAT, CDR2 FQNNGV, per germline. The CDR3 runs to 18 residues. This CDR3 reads CASSFSRTSGGAIYEQYF. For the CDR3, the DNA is TGTGCCAGCAGCTTTAGCCGGACTAGCGGGGGGGCTATCTACGAGCAGTACTTC.

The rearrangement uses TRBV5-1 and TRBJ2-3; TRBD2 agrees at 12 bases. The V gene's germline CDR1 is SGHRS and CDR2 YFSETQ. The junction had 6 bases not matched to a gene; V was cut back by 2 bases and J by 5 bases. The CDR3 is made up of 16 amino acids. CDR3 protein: CASSFLAGGPQDTQYF. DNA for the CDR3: TGCGCCAGCAGCTTCCTAGCGGGGGGGCCTCAAGATACGCAGTATTTT.

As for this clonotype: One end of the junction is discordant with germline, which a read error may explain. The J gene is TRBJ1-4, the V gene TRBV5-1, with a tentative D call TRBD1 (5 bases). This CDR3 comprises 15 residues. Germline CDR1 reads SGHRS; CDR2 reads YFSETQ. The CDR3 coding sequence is TGCGCCGGCAGCTGGGGGACGGACTTCAATGAAGAACTGTTTTTT. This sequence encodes CAGSWGTDFNEELFF.

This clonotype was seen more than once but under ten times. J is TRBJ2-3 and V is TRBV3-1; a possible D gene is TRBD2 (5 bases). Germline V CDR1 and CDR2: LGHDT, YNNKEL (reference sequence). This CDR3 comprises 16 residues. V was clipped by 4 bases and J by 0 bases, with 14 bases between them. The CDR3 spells CASSLRTGYSTDTQYF. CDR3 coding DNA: TGTGCCAGCAGCCTAAGGACTGGATATAGCACAGATACGCAGTATTTT.

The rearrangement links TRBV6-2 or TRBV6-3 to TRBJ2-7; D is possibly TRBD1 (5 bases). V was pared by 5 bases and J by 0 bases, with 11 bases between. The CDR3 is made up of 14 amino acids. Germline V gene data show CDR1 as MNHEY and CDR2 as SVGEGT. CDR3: CASSDRTSSYEQYV. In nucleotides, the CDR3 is TGTGCCAGCAGTGACAGAACGAGCTCCTACGAGCAGTACGTC.

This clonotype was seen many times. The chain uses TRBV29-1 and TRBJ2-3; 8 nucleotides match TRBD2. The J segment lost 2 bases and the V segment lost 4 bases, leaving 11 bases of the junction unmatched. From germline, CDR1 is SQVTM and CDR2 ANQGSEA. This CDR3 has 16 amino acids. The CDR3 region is CSVGAPSGGTTDTQYF. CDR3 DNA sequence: TGCAGCGTTGGTGCCCCGAGCGGGGGAACCACAGATACGCAGTATTTT.

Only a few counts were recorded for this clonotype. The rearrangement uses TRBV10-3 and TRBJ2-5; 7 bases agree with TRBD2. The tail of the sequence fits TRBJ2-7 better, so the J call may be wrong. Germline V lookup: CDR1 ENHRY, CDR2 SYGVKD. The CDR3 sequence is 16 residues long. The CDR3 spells CAISDRLALSSYEQYF. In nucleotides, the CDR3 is TGTGCCATCAGCGATAGACTAGCTTTATCATCCTACGAGCAGTACTTC.